The entry that follows covers one T cell receptor (beta chain) sequence. Authors' methods: Amplification of reference gene primers was used by the study to estimate nucleated cell counts. Measured with immunoSEQ multiplex PCR; TCRdb has only the in-frame clones, and not every one. The DNA gave D and trimming, while V, J and clone size come from that table. The table lists some 200,000 clones, 75% to 95% of them singletons. This entry belongs to a study of blood T cell repertoires in COVID-19. Study in general: Samples came from the United States, Italy and Spain, spanning acute and convalescent COVID-19. T cells, B-cell-depleted T cells, or PBMCs supplied cDNA or gDNA.

Trimming removed 10 bases from V and 8 bases from J, with 18 bases in between. The CDR3 runs 13 residues. Germline CDR1 LNHDA, CDR2 SQIVND (reference sequence). The gene calls are TRBV19 and TRBJ2-1, with D tentatively TRBD2 (6 bases). The clonotype originates from a man aged 50 to 60 with acute or convalescent COVID-19. Sequences were obtained from peripheral blood. The CDR3 protein is CATESRGTYEQFF. The CDR3 DNA sequence: TGTGCCACCGAATCGCGGGGAACGTATGAGCAGTTCTTC. Full variable domain (outside the CDR3, taken from reference TRBV19 and TRBJ2-1): DGGITQSPKYLFRKEGQNVTLSCEQNLNHDAMYWYRQDPGQGLRLIYYSQIVNDFQKGDIAEGYSVSREKKESFPLTVTSAQKNPTAFYLCATESRGTYEQFFGPGTRLTVL.